Shown below are 23 T cell receptor beta chains from a single sample sequenced in a study of T cell changes during pregnancy in multiple sclerosis. The assay was immunoSEQ multiplex PCR, and TCRdb's table has in-frame clones only and misses some. The data hold about 40,000 clones, with around nine tenths observed a single time. The material was peripheral blood, obtained in the first trimester of pregnancy. The origin of the receptors is a female donor in good health, enrolled as a control in a pregnancy study.

The gene calls are TRBV7-9 and TRBJ1-4; a weak D match, TRBD1 (6 bases). There are 14 residues in the CDR3. Germline lookup yields CDR1 SEHNR and CDR2 FQNEAQ (reference sequence). V lost 3 bases and J 6 bases, leaving 11 bases between the germline ends. The CDR3, as DNA: TGTGCCAGCAGCTTCCGGGACACCCATGAAAAACTGTTTTTT. It is translated as CASSFRDTHEKLFF. Full variable domain (missing parts from reference TRBV7-9 and TRBJ1-4): DTGVSQNPRHKITKRGQNVTFRCDPISEHNRLYWYRQTLGQGPEFLTYFQNEAQLEKSRLLSDRFSAERPKGSFSTLEIQRTEQGDSAMYLCASSFRDTHEKLFFGSGTQLSVL.

V is TRBV6-4 and J is TRBJ2-3; 8 bases match TRBD1. The V segment lost 4 bases and the J segment 2 bases; nucleotides outside the gene matches: 5. The CDR3 consists of 15 residues. CDR1 MRHNA and CDR2 SNTAGT come from the germline V gene. The CDR3 DNA is TGTGCCAGCAGTGCAGGGGGCGCCCCCACAGATACGCAGTATTTT. Its protein product is CASSAGGAPTDTQYF.

This chain links TRBV1 with TRBJ1-1. TRBV1 is shown as a pseudogene. This CDR3 has 15 residues. As DNA, the CDR3 is TGCACCAGCAGCCAAGATCAGTTTCTTTCGGGTGAAGCTTTCTTT. As protein: CTSSQDQFLSGEAFF.

The J gene is TRBJ1-6, the V gene TRBV6-1, with D possibly TRBD1 on 5 matching bases. Per the germline V gene, CDR1 is MNHNS and CDR2 is SASEGT. Trimming cost V 8 bases and J 5 bases, with 10 bases left between them. The CDR3 has 13 amino acids. The DNA of the CDR3 is TGTGCCAGCTCAGGGTTGGATAATTCACCCCTCCACTTT. This translates into CASSGLDNSPLHF.

This chain uses TRBV6-4 with TRBJ2-1; 15 bases align to TRBD2. The J segment lost 9 bases and the V segment lost 8 bases, leaving 8 bases of the junction unmatched. CDR3 length equals 15 residues. Germline CDR1 MRHNA, CDR2 SNTAGT. This CDR3 reads CASSGLAGGVGEQFF. The DNA of the CDR3 is TGTGCCAGCTCCGGACTAGCGGGAGGGGTGGGTGAGCAGTTCTTC.

The rearrangement joins TRBV4-3 to TRBJ2-7, with a tentative D call TRBD1 (5 bases). The CDR3 extends over 14 amino acids. The germline CDR1 and CDR2 sequences are LGHNA and YSLEER. The V gene lost 1 base and the J gene lost 2 bases, with 9 bases spanning the gap. This CDR3 is CASSQGQGTYEQYF. DNA for the CDR3: TGCGCCAGCAGCCAAGGGCAGGGAACCTACGAGCAGTACTTC.

J is TRBJ1-5 and V is TRBV6-5; tentatively, D is TRBD1 (6 bases). The CDR3 contains 15 residues. V was cut by 6 bases and J by 0 bases, with 12 bases left in between. CDR1 and CDR2 from the germline V gene are MNHEY and SVGAGI. The CDR3 DNA reads as TGTGCCAGCAGACGGACAGCGTATAGCAATCAGCCCCAGCATTTT. It specifies CASRRTAYSNQPQHF.

The chain couples TRBV6-5 to TRBJ1-2; D is uncertain. The V and J ends lost 1 base and 8 bases respectively, with 11 bases between them. The CDR3 has 13 amino acids. Germline V lookup: CDR1 MNHEY, CDR2 SVGAGI. The CDR3 spells CASSYFPRFGYTF. CDR3 DNA: TGTGCCAGCAGTTACTTTCCACGGTTCGGCTACACCTTC.

The CDR3: CASSPGERNQPQHF. The CDR3 nucleotides are TGTGCCAGCAGCCCAGGGGAGAGGAATCAGCCCCAGCATTTT. This chain links TRBV7-2 with TRBJ1-5; D possibly corresponds to TRBD1 (6 bases). Germline V gene lookup returns CDR1 SGHTA and CDR2 FQGNSA. The CDR3 has 14 residues. V was pared by 5 bases and J by 4 bases, with 12 bases between.

This rearrangement joins TRBV10-3 to TRBJ1-6; TRBD1 matches 9 bases. Germline V gene lookup returns CDR1 ENHRY and CDR2 SYGVKD. V shed 8 bases, J shed 7 bases, and the junction held 6 bases outside the gene matches. CDR3 size: 14 residues. CDR3 in amino acids: CAIGGTGRNSPLHF. CDR3 in DNA: TGTGCCATCGGGGGGACAGGGAGAAATTCACCCCTCCACTTT.

The chain employs TRBV4-1 and TRBJ2-7; D is ambiguous. Trimming removed 0 bases from V and 7 bases from J, with 16 bases in between. CDR3 length equals 15 residues. Germline CDR1 is MGHRA and CDR2 is YSYEKL. The CDR3 reads CASSQDHGGWWEQYF. In nucleotides, the CDR3 is TGCGCCAGCAGCCAAGATCATGGTGGCTGGTGGGAGCAGTACTTC.

This clone occurred once. V usage is TRBV5-4 and J usage is TRBJ2-5; 9 bases are a match to TRBD1. Germline V gene data show CDR1 as SGHNT and CDR2 as YYREEE (reference sequence). The CDR3 covers 16 residues. J was trimmed by 5 bases and V by 6 bases; bases with no gene match: 14. CDR3 sequence: CASNVNAGQGGETQYF. In DNA, the CDR3 is TGTGCCAGCAACGTTAACGCGGGACAGGGAGGGGAGACCCAGTACTTC.

A word on this clone: The sample holds other DNA sequences that translate to the same CDR3. The V call is TRBV9, the J call TRBJ2-1, with TRBD2 identical over 9 bases. The CDR3 is 15 amino acids. V shed 2 bases, J shed 0 bases, and the junction held 0 bases outside the gene matches. Germline V CDR1 and CDR2: SGDLS, YYNGEE. The CDR3 DNA reads TGTGCCAGCAGCGTTAGCGGGAGCTCCTACAATGAGCAGTTCTTC. This codes for CASSVSGSSYNEQFF.

This CDR3 reads CASSVTSGSYNEQFF. CDR3 nucleotides: TGTGCCAGCAGTGTCACTAGCGGCTCCTACAATGAGCAGTTCTTC. J is TRBJ2-1 and V is TRBV27, with 8 bases aligning to TRBD2. Per germline, CDR1 MNHEY and CDR2 SMNVEV (reference sequence). Trimming cost V 5 bases and J 0 bases; bases outside gene matches: 3. This CDR3 is 15 amino acids long.

The genes are TRBV28 and TRBJ2-6; weak D call: TRBD1 (6 bases). Germline CDR1 and CDR2: MDHEN and SYDVKM. This CDR3 region has 18 residues. Trimming pared 5 bases from V and 0 bases from J, leaving 17 bases between. The CDR3 coding sequence is TGTGCCAGCAGTCCTACCGGGACACCATACTCTGGGGCCAACGTCCTGACTTTC. Translation gives CASSPTGTPYSGANVLTF.

CDR3 coding DNA: TGTGCCAGCAGTTTCGAGGGGACCGAGACAGGGCGCGGAAATCAGCCCCAGCATTTT. As protein: CASSFEGTETGRGNQPQHF. This chain uses TRBV27 with TRBJ1-5; TRBD1 matches at 7 bases. Trimming removed 3 bases from V and 4 bases from J; junction bases left unmatched: 18. The length of the CDR3 is 19 residues. CDR1 is MNHEY and CDR2 is SMNVEV in the germline V gene (reference sequence).

The chain is built from TRBV21-1 and TRBJ1-3; the DNA was not used to check the table's D call, TRBD1. TRBV21-1 corresponds to a pseudogene. CDR3 length: 15 amino acids. The CDR3 loop is CAFTGTGASGNTIYF. CDR3 DNA sequence: TGTGCTTTTACCGGGACAGGGGCTTCTGGAAACACCATATATTTT.

V is TRBV5-8 and J is TRBJ2-5; TRBD2 matches 9 bases. Germline CDR1 is SGHTS and CDR2 is YDEGEE. After removal of 1 base from V and 5 bases from J, the junction contained 3 bases not matched to a gene. CDR3 size: 14 residues. CDR3 protein: CASSLRTSVETQYF. CDR3 coding DNA: TGTGCCAGCAGCTTGAGGACTAGCGTGGAGACCCAGTACTTC. The complete variable domain, with remaining parts taken from reference TRBV5-8 and TRBJ2-5, reads EAGVTQSPTHLIKTRGQQATLRCSPISGHTSVYWYQQALGLGLQFLLWYDEGEERNRGNFPPRFSGRQFPNYSSELNVNALELEDSALYLCASSLRTSVETQYFGPGTRLLVL.

The V gene is TRBV6-5, the J gene TRBJ1-2, with D perhaps TRBD1 (5 bases). CDR1 and CDR2 from the germline V gene are MNHEY and SVGAGI. The length of the CDR3 is 11 residues. V dropped 6 bases and J dropped 11 bases, with 13 bases sitting between them. CDR3 region: CASSQGAIYTF. CDR3 nucleotides: TGTGCCAGCAGCCAAGGGGCGATTTACACCTTC.

The J gene is TRBJ2-1, the V gene TRBV7-8; TRBD2 aligns across 11 bases. The germline V gene has CDR1 SGHVS and CDR2 FQNEAQ. The junction had 13 bases not matched to a gene; V was cut back by 5 bases and J by 4 bases. This CDR3 region has 18 residues. For the CDR3, the DNA is TGTGCCAGCAGCCAAACTATCACCGGGACTAGCGGTTACAATGAGCAGTTCTTC. It specifies CASSQTITGTSGYNEQFF.

J is TRBJ2-3 and V is TRBV6-4; tentative D call: TRBD2 (6 bases). CDR1 and CDR2 from the germline V gene are MRHNA and SNTAGT. The CDR3 extends over 14 amino acids. With 8 bases removed from V and 2 bases from J, the gap between germline ends came to 14 bases. The CDR3 sequence is CASSIGTDTDTQYF. CDR3 DNA sequence: TGTGCCAGCTCCATAGGGACTGACACAGATACGCAGTATTTT.

V gene TRBV7-2 combines with J gene TRBJ1-5; D ambiguous. CDR1 and CDR2 from the germline V gene are SGHTA and FQGNSA. V dropped 4 bases and J dropped 6 bases, with 10 bases sitting between them. The CDR3 has 13 amino acids. The CDR3 loop is CASSSQAAQPQHF. CDR3 in DNA: TGTGCCAGCAGCTCGCAAGCGGCTCAGCCCCAGCATTTT.

This sequence joins TRBV28 and TRBJ2-7; TRBD1 aligns across 7 bases. Germline V gene sequence: CDR1 MDHEN, CDR2 SYDVKM. CDR3 size: 16 residues. J lost 6 bases, V lost 5 bases, and 16 bases had no gene match. CDR3 amino acids: CASSTPGGGQKGEQYF. CDR3 nucleotides: TGTGCCAGCAGTACGCCTGGTGGGGGACAGAAGGGCGAGCAGTACTTC.